This entry lists 30 T cell receptor beta chains sequenced from one sample in a study of T-cell memory formation after mild COVID-19. TCRdb reprocessed the 5' RACE reads via MiXCR and lists one record per CDR3 protein. This sample has around 370,000 distinct CDR3 sequences, with approximately 21% found just once. Material: PBMCs or a T cell subset sorted from them (not recorded which). These receptors were obtained from an adult woman who had mild COVID-19 (a few samples of this study predate the infection). Cell type and time point are not known.

This clonotype was recorded a few times. The V call is TRBV2, the J call TRBJ2-7; TRBD2 matches at 9 bases. J was trimmed by 4 bases and V by 8 bases; bases with no gene match: 6. There are 13 residues in the CDR3. Germline loops: CDR1 SNHLY, CDR2 FYNNEI. CDR3 residues: CASEGGGAYEQYF. The CDR3 DNA sequence: TGTGCCAGCGAGGGCGGGGGGGCGTACGAGCAGTACTTC. The whole variable domain, remainder taken from reference TRBV2 and TRBJ2-7, is EPEVTQTPSHQVTQMGQEVILRCVPISNHLYFYWYRQILGQKVEFLVSFYNNEISEKSEIFDDQFSVERPDGSNFTLKIRSTKLEDSAMYFCASEGGGAYEQYFGPGTRLTVT.

This clonotype has more than one count but fewer than ten. V gene TRBV6-6 combines with J gene TRBJ2-4, with TRBD1 as a possible D gene (6 bases). The CDR3 runs to 15 residues. Trimming left V 6 bases short and J 8 bases short, with 20 bases between. Germline CDR1 and CDR2: MNHNY and SVGAGI (reference sequence). CDR3 sequence reads: CASRGSSQGIDIQYF. The CDR3 bases are TGTGCCAGCAGGGGCAGTTCGCAGGGGATAGACATTCAGTACTTC.

The chain joins TRBV27 to TRBJ2-1; 12 bases are shared with TRBD2. With 2 bases clipped from V and 4 bases from J, the junction kept 6 bases outside the gene matches. The CDR3 is 17 amino acids. Germline V lookup: CDR1 MNHEY, CDR2 SMNVEV (reference sequence). The CDR3 region has the DNA TGTGCCAGCAGTTTAGTCCTAGCGGGGGGGCGTTACAATGAGCAGTTCTTC. Translating gives CASSLVLAGGRYNEQFF.

The chain couples TRBV9 to TRBJ1-6, with a tentative D call TRBD1 (5 bases). Trimming cost V 0 bases and J 7 bases, with 11 bases left between them. In germline, CDR1 is SGDLS, CDR2 YYNGEE. The length of the CDR3 is 15 residues. CDR3 sequence: CASSVGWDRNSPLHF. The DNA for the CDR3 is TGTGCCAGCAGCGTAGGCTGGGACCGAAATTCACCCCTCCACTTT.

Ten or more counts support this clonotype. Written as DNA, the CDR3 is TGTGCCAGCAGCCAATTCTCGACTAGCGCGACGGGGGAGACCCAGTACTTC. Encoded protein: CASSQFSTSATGETQYF. The chain combines TRBV3-1 with TRBJ2-5, with 8 nucleotides matching TRBD2. CDR3 length: 17 amino acids. The germline gives CDR1 LGHDT, CDR2 YNNKEL (reference sequence). V gave up 2 bases and J gave up 5 bases; unmatched junction bases: 13.

This clonotype turned up a few times. The chain carries TRBV4-1 and TRBJ2-3; 10 bases are a match to TRBD1. There are 16 residues in the CDR3. Germline values: CDR1 MGHRA, CDR2 YSYEKL. The trim removed 4 bases at V and 6 bases at J, leaving 10 bases unmatched. The CDR3 here is CASSRSPGTGADTQYF. The DNA for the CDR3 is TGCGCCAGCAGCCGATCTCCCGGGACAGGGGCGGATACGCAGTATTTT.

This clonotype was picked up a small number of times. The rearrangement links TRBV18 to TRBJ2-7, with D maybe TRBD1 (5 bases). Germline CDR1 and CDR2: KGHSH and LQKENI. Trimming removed 5 bases from V and 6 bases from J, with 11 bases in between. This CDR3 region has 12 residues. Written as DNA, the CDR3 is TGTGCCAGCTCATCAGGACAAGCCGAGCAGTACTTC. It encodes CASSSGQAEQYF.

The table lists this clonotype with many counts. The rearrangement links TRBV4-1 to TRBJ2-4; D might be TRBD1 (6 bases). This CDR3 has 15 residues. The V end was cut by 1 base, the J end by 6 bases, with 13 bases between. Germline lookup yields CDR1 MGHRA and CDR2 YSYEKL. Here the CDR3 reads CASSQVAGVANIQYF. CDR3 coding DNA: TGCGCCAGCAGCCAAGTTGCAGGGGTGGCAAACATTCAGTACTTC.

V usage is TRBV5-1 and J usage is TRBJ1-1; the D is unclear. The V end lost 2 bases, the J end lost 0 bases, and 14 bases lay between the germline ends. Germline assignment: CDR1 SGHRS and CDR2 YFSETQ. The CDR3 runs to 16 residues. The CDR3 protein is CASSLGGRGVNTEAFF. Here the CDR3 DNA reads TGCGCCAGCAGCTTAGGCGGGCGGGGTGTGAACACTGAAGCTTTCTTT.

A note on this clonotype: A much larger clone lies one base from this, so it may be a read error. This chain uses TRBV7-6 with TRBJ2-3, with D perhaps TRBD2 (7 bases). V was trimmed by 5 bases and J by 0 bases, leaving 12 bases between them. Germline CDR1 is SGHVS and CDR2 is FNYEAQ. The CDR3 runs to 15 residues. Written as DNA, the CDR3 is TGTGCCAGCAGCCCTGAGGGGGGGAGCACAGATACGCAGTATTTT. It encodes CASSPEGGSTDTQYF.

This clonotype has just a few counts. The chain joins TRBV7-2 to TRBJ2-3; possibly TRBD2 for D (5 bases). V was trimmed by 5 bases and J by 0 bases, leaving 15 bases between them. The CDR3 covers 16 residues. Germline V lookup: CDR1 SGHTA, CDR2 FQGNSA. CDR3 sequence (DNA): TGTGCCAGCAGCCCCCCCGGGATGCCTAGCACAGATACGCAGTATTTT. This gives the protein CASSPPGMPSTDTQYF.

The J gene is TRBJ2-2, the V gene TRBV6-5; 8 bases agree with TRBD1. The CDR3 has 15 residues. Germline V CDR1 and CDR2: MNHEY, SVGAGI. The ends lost 6 bases at V and 6 bases at J; junction bases unmatched: 9. CDR3 in DNA: TGTGCCAGCAGGCAAGGACAGGGAGAGTCCGGGGAGCTGTTTTTT. Its translation is CASRQGQGESGELFF.

In its sample, this clonotype was seen a few times. The V call is TRBV20-1, the J call TRBJ2-7; 8 positions agree with TRBD2. Germline V gene data show CDR1 as DFQATT and CDR2 as SNEGSKA (reference sequence). V shed 3 bases and J 2 bases; nucleotides not matched to a gene: 3. The CDR3 spans 13 residues. CDR3 in DNA: TGCAGTGCTAGTAGCGGGGCCCCCTACGAGCAGTACTTC. This translates into CSASSGAPYEQYF.

This clonotype showed up just a few times. The chain combines TRBV20-1 with TRBJ1-5, with D possibly TRBD1 on 5 matching bases. The germline CDR1 and CDR2 sequences are DFQATT and SNEGSKA (reference sequence). The CDR3 sequence is 17 residues long. V was cut by 5 bases and J by 2 bases, with 22 bases left in between. CDR3 region: CSAFTGTLRGGNQPQHF. CDR3 nucleotides: TGCAGTGCTTTCACCGGGACCCTCCGGGGCGGCAATCAGCCCCAGCATTTT.

The chain has TRBV2 and TRBJ1-1, with a tentative D call TRBD1 (6 bases). Trimming removed 3 bases at V and 7 bases at J, with 9 bases between. The germline gives CDR1 SNHLY, CDR2 FYNNEI. CDR3 length: 12 residues. CDR3 in DNA: TGTGCCAGCAGTGATGGACAGCGTGAAGCTTTCTTT. Protein sequence: CASSDGQREAFF. Looking up the rest from reference TRBV2 and TRBJ1-1 gives the full variable domain: EPEVTQTPSHQVTQMGQEVILRCVPISNHLYFYWYRQILGQKVEFLVSFYNNEISEKSEIFDDQFSVERPDGSNFTLKIRSTKLEDSAMYFCASSDGQREAFFGQGTRLTVV.

A single count supports this clonotype. One end of the junction does not line up with germline, which may come from a read error. The chain joins TRBV6-2 or TRBV6-3 to TRBJ2-3, with a tentative D call TRBD1 (5 bases). The CDR3 is made up of 16 amino acids. Germline CDR1 MNHEY, CDR2 SVGEGT. The CDR3 DNA is TGTGCCAGCAGCTACTGGGGCCGTACGAAGGCAGATACGCAGTATTTT. Its translation: CASSYWGRTKADTQYF.

The J gene is TRBJ2-5, the V gene TRBV7-9, with D perhaps TRBD2 (6 bases). The germline V gene has CDR1 SEHNR and CDR2 FQNEAQ (reference sequence). Trimming pared 9 bases from V and 5 bases from J, leaving 10 bases between. CDR3 length: 11 residues. The CDR3 DNA follows: TGTGCCAGTACCGGGGGTGAGACCCAGTACTTC. Translation gives CASTGGETQYF.

A few counts support this clonotype. The rearrangement links TRBV5-1 to TRBJ1-1; weak D call: TRBD1 (5 bases). The germline gives CDR1 SGHRS, CDR2 YFSETQ. V was cut by 4 bases and J by 2 bases, with 12 bases left in between. This CDR3 has 14 amino acids. CDR3 DNA: TGCGCCAGCAGCGTCGGGGCGGGCAACACTGAAGCTTTCTTT. This encodes CASSVGAGNTEAFF.

The DNA for the CDR3 is TGTGCCAGCAGCTTGTTCCAGGAAGCTTTCTTT. Translation gives CASSLFQEAFF. V gene TRBV5-6 combines with J gene TRBJ1-1; D gene uncertain. Trimming stripped 1 base from V and 8 bases from J, with 6 bases between. The CDR3 loop spans 11 amino acids. CDR1 SGHDT and CDR2 YYEEEE come from the germline V gene.

This chain links TRBV5-1 with TRBJ2-1; D perhaps matches TRBD2 (6 bases). The CDR3 runs to 14 residues. Germline loops: CDR1 SGHRS, CDR2 YFSETQ. V gave up 5 bases and J gave up 3 bases, with 12 bases separating them. The CDR3 region is CASRPGEGYNEQFF. In nucleotides, the CDR3 is TGCGCCAGCAGACCGGGAGAAGGCTACAATGAGCAGTTCTTC.

This clonotype was observed once. The chain combines TRBV7-6 with TRBJ2-1; D is unclear. From germline, CDR1 is SGHVS and CDR2 FNYEAQ. Trimming stripped 4 bases from V and 4 bases from J, with 14 bases between. There are 15 residues in the CDR3. The CDR3 region has the DNA TGTGCCAGCAGCTCGTTACCCCTACATTACAATGAGCAGTTCTTC. Its translation is CASSSLPLHYNEQFF.

This chain connects TRBV12-3 or TRBV12-4 to TRBJ2-1; TRBD1 might be the D (5 bases). This CDR3 region has 13 residues. The V gene lost 4 bases and the J gene lost 13 bases, with 17 bases spanning the gap. CDR3 bases: TGTGCCAGCAGTTATTTTCCAGGGCCGACCCAGTTCTTC. Its protein is CASSYFPGPTQFF.

In this sample, this clonotype turned up a few times. The chain combines TRBV5-1 with TRBJ2-1, with a tentative D call TRBD2 (5 bases). The CDR3 is 13 residues long. Germline V CDR1 and CDR2: SGHRS, YFSETQ. V was clipped by 0 bases and J by 9 bases, with 10 bases between them. The CDR3 coding sequence is TGCGCCAGCAGCTTGGGATCGGGAAGTGAGCAGTTCTTC. The encoded protein is CASSLGSGSEQFF.

This clonotype occurred many times. J is TRBJ2-3 and V is TRBV29-1; 12 nucleotides match TRBD2. The CDR3 is 13 residues long. Trimming cost V 4 bases and J 5 bases; bases outside gene matches: 1. Germline CDR1 and CDR2: SQVTM and ANQGSEA. CDR3 sequence (DNA): TGCAGCGTTGTACTAGCGGGGGGAGATACGCAGTATTTT. It is translated as CSVVLAGGDTQYF.

This clonotype was counted a few times. The chain uses TRBV15 and TRBJ1-4; TRBD1 agrees at 7 bases. Germline V gene lookup returns CDR1 LNHNV and CDR2 YYDKDF (reference sequence). The trim removed 8 bases at V and 2 bases at J, leaving 2 bases unmatched. This CDR3 has 13 amino acids. The CDR3 region has the DNA TGTGCCACCTCGGACAGGACTAATGAAAAACTGTTTTTT. Translation: CATSDRTNEKLFF.

This clonotype was counted a few times. J is TRBJ1-2 and V is TRBV25-1, with no clear D. CDR1 and CDR2 (germline): MGHDK, SYGVNS. Between the trimmed V and J ends, which lost 1 base and 8 bases, there was a span of 11 bases. The CDR3 covers 13 residues. The CDR3 sequence: CASSESYFGGYTF. The CDR3 DNA reads TGTGCCAGCAGTGAATCCTACTTCGGAGGCTACACCTTC.

The rearrangement links TRBV4-1 to TRBJ2-7, with TRBD1 matching over 7 bases. In germline, CDR1 is MGHRA, CDR2 YSYEKL. Unmatched junction bases numbered 6, after V lost 0 bases and J lost 1 base. The CDR3 extends over 16 amino acids. The CDR3 nucleotides read TGCGCCAGCAGCCAAGATTTGAGACAGGGATCCTACGAGCAGTACTTC. Translating it yields CASSQDLRQGSYEQYF.

The sample holds a few counts of this clonotype. The rearrangement links TRBV7-2 to TRBJ2-7; D perhaps matches TRBD2 (5 bases). Deletions cut 1 base from V and 4 bases from J, with 8 bases between. Germline V gene data show CDR1 as SGHTA and CDR2 as FQGNSA. The CDR3 spans 13 residues. CDR3 amino acids: CASSLDSGYEQYF. The DNA of the CDR3 is TGTGCCAGCAGCTTAGACAGCGGATACGAGCAGTACTTC.

CDR3 nucleotide sequence: TGCGCCAGCAGCTTGCTGGGGGCGGGAACCTACGAGCAGTACTTC. Its protein is CASSLLGAGTYEQYF. This chain uses TRBV5-1 with TRBJ2-7; either TRBD1 or TRBD2 may supply D (6 bases each). Germline V gives CDR1 SGHRS, CDR2 YFSETQ. This CDR3 contains 15 residues. Trimming took off 1 base at V and 2 bases at J, with 13 bases between the two ends.

The table lists this clonotype with a few counts. This chain joins TRBV7-6 and TRBJ2-5; possibly TRBD1 or TRBD2 for D (5 bases each). The germline V gene encodes CDR1 SGHVS and CDR2 FNYEAQ. V was shortened by 5 bases and J by 5 bases, with 21 bases between the two germline ends. This CDR3 is 16 amino acids long. CDR3 sequence: CASSPNLQGVRETQYF. As DNA, the CDR3 is TGTGCCAGCAGCCCAAACCTGCAGGGAGTGAGGGAGACCCAGTACTTC.